The clone carrying this T cell receptor beta chain showed up just a few times. The sample belongs to a study of beta chain features in type 1 diabetes. This CDR3 has 15 residues. With 3 bases clipped from V and 6 bases from J, the junction kept 4 bases outside the gene matches. Germline V CDR1 and CDR2: KGHSH, LQKENI. Investigators reverse transcribed all isolated RNA, so they sequenced expressed TCRB transcripts. The protocol was immunoSEQ multiplex PCR, while the TCRdb copy is restricted to in-frame clones and leaves out a portion. The sample has 850,000 to 900,000 clones, about a sixth seen once. The rearrangement joins TRBV18 to TRBJ2-1, with 11 bases fitting TRBD2. Input material: naive CD4+ T cells from blood. This clonotype was obtained from a woman aged 18-35 years in good health. This CDR3 is CASSPRLAGGNEQFF. In DNA, the CDR3 is TGTGCCAGCTCACCGAGGCTAGCGGGAGGCAATGAGCAGTTCTTC.